This is a list of T cell receptor beta chains from one sample in a study of response to subunit inactivated influenza vaccine. TCRdb passed the RT-PCR reads through MiXCR, listing each CDR3 protein once. The top ten clones hold over 8.5% of a sample with about 580,000 distinct CDR3 sequences, 14% of them seen once. This material consisted of PBMCs from blood, taken about 11 days after vaccination. The receptor source for this set is a man between 45 and 60 years old who received an inactivated influenza vaccine. Both conserved end residues are part of each CDR3. D genes are given only for firm matches. Not all rows give a size; the values are once, few, many and, for expanded clones, a class.

CDR3 DNA: TGTGCCAGCAGCCAAGATCTTTTGACAGCCTATGGCTACACCTTC
CDR3 protein: CASSQDLLTAYGYTF
V gene: TRBV3-1
clone size: -
D gene: -
J gene: TRBJ1-2
CDR3 length: 15

CDR3 DNA: TGTGCCAGCAATCCAGGTCAACGAGGTTCACCCCTCCACTTT
CDR3 protein: CASNPGQRGSPLHF
V gene: TRBV28
clone size: few
D gene: -
J gene: TRBJ1-6
CDR3 length: 14

CDR3 DNA: TGCGCCAGCAGCTTAAGACTAGCGGGAGATTTGTATGAGCAGTTCTTC
CDR3 protein: CASSLRLAGDLYEQFF
V gene: TRBV4-1
clone size: few
D gene: TRBD2
J gene: TRBJ2-1
CDR3 length: 16

CDR3 DNA: TGTGCCAGCAGTCCCGGGGGGCCTGCCTACGAGCAGTACTTC
CDR3 protein: CASSPGGPAYEQYF
V gene: TRBV12-3/TRBV12-4
clone size: many
D gene: -
J gene: TRBJ2-7
CDR3 length: 14

CDR3 DNA: TGTGCCAGCAGCGGATCAGGGGGGGATGAGCAGTTCTTC
CDR3 protein: CASSGSGGDEQFF
V gene: TRBV7-9
clone size: -
D gene: -
J gene: TRBJ2-1
CDR3 length: 13

CDR3 DNA: TGTGCCAGCAGCCCCACGGGTGGGGACACCGGGGAGCTGTTTTTT
CDR3 protein: CASSPTGGDTGELFF
V gene: TRBV2
clone size: -
D gene: -
J gene: TRBJ2-2
CDR3 length: 15

CDR3 DNA: TGTGCCAGCACCCTAGGGGGGTCGTACACCGGGGAGCTGTTTTTT
CDR3 protein: CASTLGGSYTGELFF
V gene: TRBV11-2
clone size: -
D gene: -
J gene: TRBJ2-2
CDR3 length: 15

CDR3 DNA: TGTGCCAGCAGCGTAGGTGCGACTAGCGAGAAAGAGACCCAGTACTTC
CDR3 protein: CASSVGATSEKETQYF
V gene: TRBV9
clone size: -
D gene: TRBD2
J gene: TRBJ2-5
CDR3 length: 16

CDR3 DNA: TGTGCCAGCAGTTACTCGCAGGGGACTAGTTCACCCCTCCACTTT
CDR3 protein: CASSYSQGTSSPLHF
V gene: TRBV6-2/TRBV6-3
clone size: -
D gene: -
J gene: TRBJ1-6
CDR3 length: 15

CDR3 DNA: TGTGCCAGCAGCTTAGCGGTAGGACTCCCTACAGATGAGCAGTTCTTC
CDR3 protein: CASSLAVGLPTDEQFF
V gene: TRBV7-2
clone size: few
D gene: -
J gene: TRBJ2-1
CDR3 length: 16

CDR3 DNA: TGTGCCACCAGCAGAGGGGTCCTTCTTAGCGGAGGCCTATTTAGCACAGATACGCAGTATTTT
CDR3 protein: CATSRGVLLSGGLFSTDTQYF
V gene: TRBV15
clone size: few
D gene: -
J gene: TRBJ2-3
CDR3 length: 21

CDR3 DNA: TGTGCCAGCAGCCAAATCGACAGGGATTGGAGAGAGACCCAGTACTTC
CDR3 protein: CASSQIDRDWRETQYF
V gene: TRBV5-4
clone size: -
D gene: TRBD1
J gene: TRBJ2-5
CDR3 length: 16

CDR3 DNA: TGCAGCGTTGGAGGGTTTGATCAGCCCCAGCATTTT
CDR3 protein: CSVGGFDQPQHF
V gene: TRBV29-1
clone size: -
D gene: -
J gene: TRBJ1-5
CDR3 length: 12

CDR3 DNA: TGTGCCAGCAGCTTCCTCGGGGCCGTCTACGAGCAGTACTTC
CDR3 protein: CASSFLGAVYEQYF
V gene: TRBV7-2
clone size: few
D gene: -
J gene: TRBJ2-7
CDR3 length: 14

CDR3 DNA: TGCAGCGCTGGGGGGAGAGGGGCCAACGTCCTGACTTTC
CDR3 protein: CSAGGRGANVLTF
V gene: TRBV29-1
clone size: few
D gene: -
J gene: TRBJ2-6
CDR3 length: 13

CDR3 DNA: TGCAGTGCTAGTAGTGAGAGGGCAGGGGATGAGCAGTTCTTC
CDR3 protein: CSASSERAGDEQFF
V gene: TRBV20-1
clone size: few
D gene: -
J gene: TRBJ2-1
CDR3 length: 14

CDR3 DNA: TGCGCCAGCAGCTTGTTTGTCCAGGGGGCTGCAGGCGAGCAGTACTTC
CDR3 protein: CASSLFVQGAAGEQYF
V gene: TRBV5-1
clone size: -
D gene: TRBD1
J gene: TRBJ2-7
CDR3 length: 16

CDR3 DNA: TGTGCCAGCAGTGATTTCGGGGTAGCGGGACTAGACAATGAGCAGTTCTTC
CDR3 protein: CASSDFGVAGLDNEQFF
V gene: TRBV2
clone size: many
D gene: TRBD2
J gene: TRBJ2-1
CDR3 length: 17

CDR3 DNA: TGTGCCAGCAGGGACAGGGGGGGAACATACGAGCAGTACTTC
CDR3 protein: CASRDRGGTYEQYF
V gene: TRBV6-1
clone size: -
D gene: TRBD1
J gene: TRBJ2-7
CDR3 length: 14

CDR3 DNA: TGCAGCGTTGATGGGGACAACACCTACGAGCAGTACTTC
CDR3 protein: CSVDGDNTYEQYF
V gene: TRBV29-1
clone size: -
D gene: -
J gene: TRBJ2-7
CDR3 length: 13

CDR3 DNA: TGTGCCAGCAGTAAAGCCCCGCAAAACTATGGCTACACCTTC
CDR3 protein: CASSKAPQNYGYTF
V gene: TRBV6-1
clone size: few
D gene: -
J gene: TRBJ1-2
CDR3 length: 14

CDR3 DNA: TGTGCCACCAGCGCTTCAACCTACGAGCAGTACTTC
CDR3 protein: CATSASTYEQYF
V gene: TRBV15
clone size: few
D gene: -
J gene: TRBJ2-7
CDR3 length: 12

CDR3 DNA: TGTGCCAGCAGCCCCCCGAGGCAGCCCCAGCATTTT
CDR3 protein: CASSPPRQPQHF
V gene: TRBV28
clone size: few
D gene: -
J gene: TRBJ1-5
CDR3 length: 12

CDR3 DNA: TGTGCCAGCAGCTTAGCGCTAGCGCGAGCAGATACGCAGTATTTT
CDR3 protein: CASSLALARADTQYF
V gene: TRBV7-9
clone size: once
D gene: -
J gene: TRBJ2-3
CDR3 length: 15

CDR3 DNA: TGTGCCAGCAGCTCGCCAGGGGGCCTCTCACTACTTTCCTACAATGAGCAGTTCTTC
CDR3 protein: CASSSPGGLSLLSYNEQFF
V gene: TRBV11-1
clone size: -
D gene: TRBD1
J gene: TRBJ2-1
CDR3 length: 19

CDR3 DNA: TGTGCCAGCAGCCCGAGACTAGCGGGAAAGACCTACGAGCAGTACTTC
CDR3 protein: CASSPRLAGKTYEQYF
V gene: TRBV7-9
clone size: -
D gene: TRBD2
J gene: TRBJ2-7
CDR3 length: 16

CDR3 DNA: TGCAGTGCGACCGGACAGAACTATGGCTACACCTTC
CDR3 protein: CSATGQNYGYTF
V gene: TRBV20-1
clone size: few
D gene: -
J gene: TRBJ1-2
CDR3 length: 12

CDR3 DNA: TGTGCCAGCAGTTACTCCCACAGGCTCGTGGCCTACGAGCAGTACTTC
CDR3 protein: CASSYSHRLVAYEQYF
V gene: TRBV6-2/TRBV6-3
clone size: -
D gene: -
J gene: TRBJ2-7
CDR3 length: 16

CDR3 DNA: TGTGCCAGCAGCAGGGGGGAGCTTAGCACAGATACGCAGTATTTT
CDR3 protein: CASSRGELSTDTQYF
V gene: TRBV5-5
clone size: few
D gene: -
J gene: TRBJ2-3
CDR3 length: 15

CDR3 DNA: TGTGCCACGACGGTGGTGGACGGAGAGACCCAGTACTTC
CDR3 protein: CATTVVDGETQYF
V gene: TRBV10-3
clone size: few
D gene: -
J gene: TRBJ2-5
CDR3 length: 13

CDR3 DNA: TGTGCCAGCAGCCGACGTGAGGGAAACACTGAAGCTTTCTTT
CDR3 protein: CASSRREGNTEAFF
V gene: TRBV11-2
clone size: few
D gene: -
J gene: TRBJ1-1
CDR3 length: 14

CDR3 DNA: TGTGCCAGCAGCGTAAGCTCCGGAGGTAACATTCAGTACTTC
CDR3 protein: CASSVSSGGNIQYF
V gene: TRBV7-9
clone size: many
D gene: -
J gene: TRBJ2-4
CDR3 length: 14

CDR3 DNA: TGTGCCAGCAGTGAGGACAGTAGGCGTGGGGCCCAGTACTTC
CDR3 protein: CASSEDSRRGAQYF
V gene: TRBV6-1
clone size: -
D gene: -
J gene: TRBJ2-5
CDR3 length: 14

CDR3 DNA: TGTGCCAGCAGTGCCCCCTCCCCGGGAGTGGCCTACAATGAGCAGTTCTTC
CDR3 protein: CASSAPSPGVAYNEQFF
V gene: TRBV6-2/TRBV6-3
clone size: many
D gene: -
J gene: TRBJ2-1
CDR3 length: 17

CDR3 DNA: TGTGCCAGCAGCCCGGGACAGGGAGGAAATTCACCCCTCCACTTT
CDR3 protein: CASSPGQGGNSPLHF
V gene: TRBV12-3/TRBV12-4
clone size: many
D gene: TRBD1
J gene: TRBJ1-6
CDR3 length: 15

CDR3 DNA: TGTGCCACCAATGGACTAGACCAAGAGACCCAGTACTTC
CDR3 protein: CATNGLDQETQYF
V gene: TRBV10-3
clone size: few
D gene: TRBD2
J gene: TRBJ2-5
CDR3 length: 13

CDR3 DNA: TGTGCCAGCAGCCCTGGACAGTACACAGATACGCAGTATTTT
CDR3 protein: CASSPGQYTDTQYF
V gene: TRBV5-5
clone size: once
D gene: -
J gene: TRBJ2-3
CDR3 length: 14

CDR3 DNA: TGTGCCAGCAGCCAAAGGGGCGGGACCGGGGAGCTGTTTTTT
CDR3 protein: CASSQRGGTGELFF
V gene: TRBV4-2
clone size: -
D gene: -
J gene: TRBJ2-2
CDR3 length: 14

CDR3 DNA: TGTGCCAGCAGGCCCATTGGGTGGACTAGCACAGATACGCAGTATTTT
CDR3 protein: CASRPIGWTSTDTQYF
V gene: TRBV2
clone size: -
D gene: -
J gene: TRBJ2-3
CDR3 length: 16

CDR3 DNA: TGTGCCAGCTCACCAGTGGCAAGAAATCAGCCCCAGCATTTT
CDR3 protein: CASSPVARNQPQHF
V gene: TRBV18
clone size: -
D gene: -
J gene: TRBJ1-5
CDR3 length: 14

CDR3 DNA: TGTGCCAGCAGGCCCCTGAGCCGGGGGGGCACCGGGGAGCTGTTTTTT
CDR3 protein: CASRPLSRGGTGELFF
V gene: TRBV11-2
clone size: few
D gene: TRBD2
J gene: TRBJ2-2
CDR3 length: 16

CDR3 DNA: TGCGCCAGCAGTAGGGACATCTCCACTGAAGCTTTCTTT
CDR3 protein: CASSRDISTEAFF
V gene: TRBV5-1
clone size: -
D gene: -
J gene: TRBJ1-1
CDR3 length: 13